This T cell receptor (beta chain) originates from a study of cytomegalovirus exposure and HLA in healthy donors. Study results and limitations: When analyzed later, the rates of TCR association showed variation by HLA locus, with DRB1 the most and HLA-C the fewest.

Primers for the PCR totalled 60 Vbeta and 13 Jbeta. Clones were sequenced by immunoSEQ multiplex PCR, and TCRdb holds only the in-frame ones, with some missing. This sample carries 85,000 to 100,000 clones, 78% of them seen once, and the ten largest clones take 0.76%. As concerns this clone: The target antigen is unknown.

The ends were cut back, 4 bases at V and 3 bases at J, with 25 bases in the middle. Looked up from germline, CDR1 is LGHNA and CDR2 is YNFKEQ. This CDR3 has 20 amino acids. The TCR was taken from a woman aged 60-70 years in good health and CMV-seronegative. Sequencing was carried out using PBMCs. The chain employs TRBV4-2 and TRBJ2-6, with D maybe TRBD1 (5 bases). The CDR3 DNA reads as TGTGCCAGCAGCCCCCAGGCGCAGGGTAAAGGAATAAGTGGGGCCAACGTCCTGACTTTC. Translation: CASSPQAQGKGISGANVLTF.